The source of this T cell receptor beta chain is a study of a mutant IDH1 vaccine in newly diagnosed glioma. Study outcomes and limitations: Researchers report vaccine-induced immune responses in more than 90% of patients.

Germline V gene sequence: CDR1 LGHNA, CDR2 YNFKEQ. The CDR3 runs 16 residues. The V gene lost 1 base and the J gene lost 1 base, with 12 bases spanning the gap. About this clone itself: Its antigen is still unknown.

Sample time point: week 47, end of study. With topical imiquimod, each dose of the vaccine consisted of 300 ug of mutant IDH1 20-mer peptide. Profiled with immunoSEQ multiplex PCR; TCRdb holds only in-frame clones, not every one. The repertoire holds approximately 32,000 clones, roughly 90% seen once, with roughly 2% in the top ten. The chain uses TRBV4-2 and TRBJ2-3, with D hard to call. The sample in question was PBMCs, obtained from a glioma patient whose treatment included an IDH1 peptide vaccine. This sequence was found in a man aged 35 to 55 with glioma. CDR3 in amino acids: CASSQVKGSGTDTQYF. CDR3 DNA: TGTGCCAGCAGCCAAGTGAAGGGTTCAGGCACAGATACGCAGTATTTT.